The 13 T cell receptor beta chains below all came from one sample that was sequenced in a study of shared clonotypes between healthy human individuals. Profiled with immunoSEQ multiplex PCR; TCRdb holds only in-frame clones, not every one. The sample has roughly 2 million clones; 90% to 95% are singletons. The specimen was naive CD4+ T cells sorted from blood. Subset indicated: CD45RA+ positively selected. These receptor sequences come from a man younger than 30 in good health.

The genes are TRBV19 and TRBJ2-1; TRBD2 matches at 13 bases. CDR3 length: 15 amino acids. V was clipped by 5 bases and J by 8 bases; unmatched bases: 6. Germline V gene data show CDR1 as LNHDA and CDR2 as SQIVND (reference sequence). CDR3 protein: CASSSRLAGGYEQFF. The DNA for the CDR3 is TGTGCCAGTAGTTCCAGACTAGCGGGAGGCTATGAGCAGTTCTTC.

V and J are TRBV5-8 and TRBJ1-5; D unclear. From germline, CDR1 is SGHTS and CDR2 YDEGEE. This CDR3 is 12 amino acids long. The germline V and J ends were trimmed by 4 bases and 4 bases, with 6 bases remaining between them. CDR3 coding DNA: TGTGCCAGCAGCACTCCTAATCAGCCCCAGCATTTT. Its translation: CASSTPNQPQHF.

This rearrangement joins TRBV4-1 to TRBJ1-5; 8 nucleotides align to TRBD1. V lost 5 bases, J lost 1 base, and 7 bases stayed unmatched. Germline V gives CDR1 MGHRA, CDR2 YSYEKL. This CDR3 contains 16 residues. DNA of the CDR3: TGCGCCAGCAGCGCACAGGGGGAAGGGAGCAATCAGCCCCAGCATTTT. Encoded protein: CASSAQGEGSNQPQHF.

V and J are TRBV5-8 and TRBJ1-6; 7 nucleotides agree with TRBD1. Per the germline V gene, CDR1 is SGHTS and CDR2 is YDEGEE. This CDR3 has 17 amino acids. J was trimmed by 5 bases and V by 5 bases; bases with no gene match: 13. CDR3 in amino acids: CASSPSPWDRNNSPLHF. The CDR3 DNA reads TGTGCCAGCAGTCCTTCCCCCTGGGACAGAAATAATTCACCCCTCCACTTT.

The chain employs TRBV12-5 and TRBJ1-3; TRBD1 is a possible D gene (5 bases). V was clipped by 6 bases and J by 0 bases, with 12 bases between them. CDR3 length: 15 amino acids. Germline V CDR1 and CDR2: LGHNT, FRNRAP. The CDR3 here is CASGKDTSSGNTIYF. The CDR3, as DNA: TGTGCTAGTGGCAAGGACACGAGCTCTGGAAACACCATATATTTT.

The chain carries TRBV10-2 and TRBJ2-7, with 7 nucleotides matching TRBD2. CDR1 is WSHSY and CDR2 is SAAADI in the germline V gene. V dropped 7 bases and J dropped 3; count of bases not matched to a gene: 6. This CDR3 has 13 amino acids. The CDR3 region is CASKLGGGYEQYF. The CDR3 nucleotides are TGCGCCAGCAAGCTTGGCGGGGGCTACGAGCAGTACTTC.

The rearrangement joins TRBV6-6 to TRBJ2-5; 7 bases map to TRBD2. Looked up from germline, CDR1 is MNHNY and CDR2 is SVGAGI (reference sequence). This CDR3 contains 13 residues. Trimming at V came to 6 bases and at J to 5 bases, leaving 6 bases not matched to a gene. The CDR3 sequence: CASSPGGLETQYF. The CDR3 DNA reads TGTGCCAGCAGCCCGGGGGGACTCGAGACCCAGTACTTC.

The J gene is TRBJ1-1, the V gene TRBV11-2; the match to TRBD1 covers 7 bases. The CDR3 runs 17 residues. The V gene's germline CDR1 is SGHAT and CDR2 FQNNGV. Trimming removed 1 base from V and 0 bases from J; junction bases left unmatched: 8. The CDR3 is CASSLVRFGQVNTEAFF. In nucleotides, the CDR3 is TGTGCCAGCAGCTTAGTGAGGTTCGGACAGGTGAACACTGAAGCTTTCTTT.

The gene calls are TRBV5-1 and TRBJ1-2; D not certain. Germline-derived CDR1 and CDR2 are SGHRS and YFSETQ. This CDR3 has 14 amino acids. V was cut by 2 bases and J by 5 bases, with 13 bases left in between. CDR3 DNA: TGCGCCAGCAGCTTCGGGCCCCTCATTTATGGCTACACCTTC. Encoded protein: CASSFGPLIYGYTF.

With respect to this clone: Additional DNA sequences in this sample encode the identical CDR3. The gene calls are TRBV7-3 and TRBJ2-7, with TRBD1 as a possible D gene (6 bases). V gave up 5 bases and J gave up 3 bases, with 11 bases separating them. Germline lookup yields CDR1 SGHTA and CDR2 FQGTGA. This CDR3 comprises 13 residues. This chain's CDR3 is CASSLQGGYEQYF. The CDR3 DNA sequence: TGTGCCAGCAGCCTACAGGGCGGCTACGAGCAGTACTTC.

The chain is built from TRBV2 and TRBJ1-4, with a possible D match to TRBD1 (6 bases). Trimming shortened V by 6 bases and J by 0 bases, and 11 bases separated the two germline ends. This CDR3 spans 15 amino acids. Germline assignment: CDR1 SNHLY and CDR2 FYNNEI. The CDR3 protein is CASREGEATNEKLFF. CDR3 coding DNA: TGTGCCAGCAGGGAGGGGGAAGCAACTAATGAAAAACTGTTTTTT.

The genes are TRBV7-2 and TRBJ2-5, with D unclear. This CDR3 has 16 residues. Germline V gene data show CDR1 as SGHTA and CDR2 as FQGNSA. Trimming took off 5 bases at V and 1 base at J, with 17 bases between the two ends. CDR3 residues: CASSPATPTPQETQYF. The CDR3 bases are TGTGCCAGCAGCCCGGCCACCCCGACACCCCAAGAGACCCAGTACTTC.

The rearrangement uses TRBV5-1 and TRBJ2-7, with a tentative D call TRBD2 (6 bases). Trimming removed 0 bases at V and 7 bases at J, with 17 bases between. This CDR3 spans 15 amino acids. CDR1 is SGHRS, CDR2 YFSETQ, per germline. CDR3 residues: CASSLVWSGAGEQYF. CDR3 in DNA: TGCGCCAGCAGCTTGGTTTGGTCGGGAGCTGGTGAGCAGTACTTC.